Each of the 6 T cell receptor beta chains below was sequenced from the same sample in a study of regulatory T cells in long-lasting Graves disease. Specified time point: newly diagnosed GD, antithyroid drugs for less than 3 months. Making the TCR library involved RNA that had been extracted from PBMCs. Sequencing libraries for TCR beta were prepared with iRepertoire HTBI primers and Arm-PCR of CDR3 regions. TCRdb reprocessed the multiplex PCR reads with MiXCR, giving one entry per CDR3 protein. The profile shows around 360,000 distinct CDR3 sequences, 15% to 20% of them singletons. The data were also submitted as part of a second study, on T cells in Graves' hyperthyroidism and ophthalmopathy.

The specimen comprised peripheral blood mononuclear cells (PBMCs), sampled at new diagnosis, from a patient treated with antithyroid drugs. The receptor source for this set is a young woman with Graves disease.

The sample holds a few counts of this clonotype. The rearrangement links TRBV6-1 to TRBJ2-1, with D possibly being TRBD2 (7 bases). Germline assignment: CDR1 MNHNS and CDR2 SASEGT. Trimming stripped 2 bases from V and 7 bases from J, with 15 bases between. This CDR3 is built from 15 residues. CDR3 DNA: TGTGCCAGCAGTGAAATAAGCGGGGACACTAATGAGCAGTTCTTC. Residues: CASSEISGDTNEQFF.

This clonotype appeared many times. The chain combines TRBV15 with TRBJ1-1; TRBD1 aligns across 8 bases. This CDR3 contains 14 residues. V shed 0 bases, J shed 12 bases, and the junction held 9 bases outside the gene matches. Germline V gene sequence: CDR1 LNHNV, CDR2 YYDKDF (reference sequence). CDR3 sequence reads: CATSRDSQGGLPFF. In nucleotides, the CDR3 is TGTGCCACCAGCAGAGACTCACAGGGGGGGCTGCCTTTCTTT.

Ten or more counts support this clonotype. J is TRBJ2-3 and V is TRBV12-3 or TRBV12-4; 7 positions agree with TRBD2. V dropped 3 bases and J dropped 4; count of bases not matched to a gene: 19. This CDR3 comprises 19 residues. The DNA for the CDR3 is TGTGCCAGCAGTTTGGGTCACGCGGGGGTCGTCGGGCGGGCAGATACGCAGTATTTT. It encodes CASSLGHAGVVGRADTQYF.

This CDR3 reads CASSPPPGPHQGYTF. The CDR3 DNA follows: TGTGCCAGCAGTCCGCCTCCGGGACCCCACCAGGGCTACACCTTC. The gene calls are TRBV28 and TRBJ1-2, with a tentative D call TRBD1 (5 bases). Trimming cost V 5 bases and J 8 bases, with 21 bases left between them. Looked up from germline, CDR1 is MDHEN and CDR2 is SYDVKM. CDR3 length: 15 residues.

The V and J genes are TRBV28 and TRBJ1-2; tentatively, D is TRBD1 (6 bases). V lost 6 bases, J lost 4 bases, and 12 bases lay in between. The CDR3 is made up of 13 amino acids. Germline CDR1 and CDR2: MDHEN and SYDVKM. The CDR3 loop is CASRNTGSYGYTF. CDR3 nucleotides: TGTGCCAGCAGAAACACAGGGTCCTATGGCTACACCTTC.

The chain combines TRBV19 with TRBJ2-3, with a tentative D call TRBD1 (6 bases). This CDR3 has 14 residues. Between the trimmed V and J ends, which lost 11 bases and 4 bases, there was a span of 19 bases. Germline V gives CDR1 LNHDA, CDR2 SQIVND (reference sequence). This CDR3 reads CASSKRRGSDTQYF. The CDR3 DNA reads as TGTGCCTCGTCAAAACGCAGGGGCTCAGATACGCAGTATTTT.